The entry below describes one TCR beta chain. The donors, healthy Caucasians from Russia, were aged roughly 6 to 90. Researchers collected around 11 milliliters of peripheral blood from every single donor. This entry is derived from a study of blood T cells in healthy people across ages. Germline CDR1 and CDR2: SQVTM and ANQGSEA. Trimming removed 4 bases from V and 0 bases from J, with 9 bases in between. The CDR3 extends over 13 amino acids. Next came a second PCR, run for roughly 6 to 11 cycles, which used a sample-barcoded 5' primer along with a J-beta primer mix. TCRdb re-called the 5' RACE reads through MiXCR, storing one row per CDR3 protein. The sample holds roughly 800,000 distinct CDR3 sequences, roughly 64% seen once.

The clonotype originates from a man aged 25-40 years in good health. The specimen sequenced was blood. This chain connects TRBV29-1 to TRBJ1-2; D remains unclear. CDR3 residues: CSVGRSANYGYTF. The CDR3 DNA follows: TGCAGCGTTGGCCGGAGCGCTAACTATGGCTACACCTTC.